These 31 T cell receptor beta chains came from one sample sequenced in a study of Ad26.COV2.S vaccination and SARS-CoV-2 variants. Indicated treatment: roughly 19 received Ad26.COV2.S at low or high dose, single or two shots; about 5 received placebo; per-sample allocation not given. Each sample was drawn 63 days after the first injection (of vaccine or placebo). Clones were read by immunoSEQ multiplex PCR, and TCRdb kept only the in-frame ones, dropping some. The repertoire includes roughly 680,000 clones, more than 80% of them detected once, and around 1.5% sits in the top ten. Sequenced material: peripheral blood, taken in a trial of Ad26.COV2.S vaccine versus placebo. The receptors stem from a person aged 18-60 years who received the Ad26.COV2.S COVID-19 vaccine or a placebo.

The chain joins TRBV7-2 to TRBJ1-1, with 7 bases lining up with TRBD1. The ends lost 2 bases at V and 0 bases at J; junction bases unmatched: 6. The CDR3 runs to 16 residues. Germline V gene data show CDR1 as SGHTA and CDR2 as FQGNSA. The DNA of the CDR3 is TGTGCCAGCAGCTTAAGGTGGACAGGCCTGAACACTGAAGCTTTCTTT. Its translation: CASSLRWTGLNTEAFF.

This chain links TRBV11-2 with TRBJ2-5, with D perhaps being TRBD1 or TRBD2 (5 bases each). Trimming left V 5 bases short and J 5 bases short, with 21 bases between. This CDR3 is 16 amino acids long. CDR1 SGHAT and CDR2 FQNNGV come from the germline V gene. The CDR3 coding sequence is TGTGCCAGCAGCACAATAACAGGACTGAGCGGCGAGACCCAGTACTTC. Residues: CASSTITGLSGETQYF.

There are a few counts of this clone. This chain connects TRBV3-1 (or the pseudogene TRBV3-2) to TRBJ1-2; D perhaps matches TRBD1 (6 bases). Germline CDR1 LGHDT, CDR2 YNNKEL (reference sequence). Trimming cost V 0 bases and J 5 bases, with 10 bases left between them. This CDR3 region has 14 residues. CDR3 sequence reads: CASSQDTGTYGYTF. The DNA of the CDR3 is TGTGCCAGCAGCCAAGACACAGGGACTTATGGCTACACCTTC.

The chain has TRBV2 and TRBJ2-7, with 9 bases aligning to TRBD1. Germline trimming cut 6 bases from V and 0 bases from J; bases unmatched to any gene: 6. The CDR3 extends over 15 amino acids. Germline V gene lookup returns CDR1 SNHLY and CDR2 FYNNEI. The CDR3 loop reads CASRARQGGSYEQYF. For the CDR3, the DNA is TGTGCCAGCAGAGCCCGACAGGGGGGCTCCTACGAGCAGTACTTC.

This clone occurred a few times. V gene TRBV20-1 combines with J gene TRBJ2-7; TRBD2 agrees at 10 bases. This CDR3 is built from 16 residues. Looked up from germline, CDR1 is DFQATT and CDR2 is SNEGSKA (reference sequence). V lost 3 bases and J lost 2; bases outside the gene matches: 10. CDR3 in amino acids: CSASILAGVIPYEQYF. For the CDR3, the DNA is TGCAGTGCTAGTATCCTAGCGGGAGTCATACCCTACGAGCAGTACTTC.

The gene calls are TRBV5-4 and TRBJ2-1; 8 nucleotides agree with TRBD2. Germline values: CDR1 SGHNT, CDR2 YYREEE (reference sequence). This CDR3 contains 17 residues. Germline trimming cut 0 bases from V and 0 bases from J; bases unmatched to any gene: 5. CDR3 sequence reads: CASSLDPGTSSYNEQFF. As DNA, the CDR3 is TGTGCCAGCAGCTTGGATCCCGGGACTAGCTCCTACAATGAGCAGTTCTTC.

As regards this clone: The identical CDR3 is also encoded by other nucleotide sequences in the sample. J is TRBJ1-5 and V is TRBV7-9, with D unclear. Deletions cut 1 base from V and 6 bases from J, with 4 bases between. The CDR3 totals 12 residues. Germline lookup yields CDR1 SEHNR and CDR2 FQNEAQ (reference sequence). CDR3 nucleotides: TGTGCCAGCAGCTTAGAGTCTCAGCCCCAGCATTTT. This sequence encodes CASSLESQPQHF.

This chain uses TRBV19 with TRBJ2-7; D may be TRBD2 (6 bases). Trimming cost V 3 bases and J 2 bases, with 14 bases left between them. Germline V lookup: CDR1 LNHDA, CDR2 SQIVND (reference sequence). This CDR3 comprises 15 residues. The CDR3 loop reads CASSMGREWAYEQYF. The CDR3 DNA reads TGTGCCAGTAGTATGGGGCGGGAATGGGCCTACGAGCAGTACTTC. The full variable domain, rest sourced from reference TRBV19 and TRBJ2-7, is DGGITQSPKYLFRKEGQNVTLSCEQNLNHDAMYWYRQDPGQGLRLIYYSQIVNDFQKGDIAEGYSVSREKKESFPLTVTSAQKNPTAFYLCASSMGREWAYEQYFGPGTRLTVT.

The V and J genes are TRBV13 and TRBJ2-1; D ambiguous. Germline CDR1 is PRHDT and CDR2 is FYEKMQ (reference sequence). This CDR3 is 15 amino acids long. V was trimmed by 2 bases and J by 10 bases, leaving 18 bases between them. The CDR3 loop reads CASSLPSDGGWEQFF. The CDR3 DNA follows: TGTGCCAGCAGCTTACCATCGGACGGCGGATGGGAGCAGTTCTTC.

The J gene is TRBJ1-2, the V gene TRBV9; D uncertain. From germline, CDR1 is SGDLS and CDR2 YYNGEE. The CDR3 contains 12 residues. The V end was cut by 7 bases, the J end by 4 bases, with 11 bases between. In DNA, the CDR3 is TGTGCCAGCGGAGGTCCCGTCTATGGCTACACCTTC. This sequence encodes CASGGPVYGYTF.

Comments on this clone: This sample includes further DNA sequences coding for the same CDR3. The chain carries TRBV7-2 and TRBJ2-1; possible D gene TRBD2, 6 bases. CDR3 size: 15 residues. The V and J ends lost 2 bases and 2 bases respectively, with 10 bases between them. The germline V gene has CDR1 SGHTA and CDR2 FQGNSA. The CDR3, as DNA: TGTGCCAGCAGCTTAAACGGGGGTCCCTACAATGAGCAGTTCTTC. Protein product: CASSLNGGPYNEQFF.

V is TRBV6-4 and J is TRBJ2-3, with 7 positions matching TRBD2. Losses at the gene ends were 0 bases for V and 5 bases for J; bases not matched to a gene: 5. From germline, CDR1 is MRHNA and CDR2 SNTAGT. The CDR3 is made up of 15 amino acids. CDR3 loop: CASSDSMVAGDTQYF. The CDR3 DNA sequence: TGTGCCAGCAGTGACTCGATGGTAGCGGGAGATACGCAGTATTTT.

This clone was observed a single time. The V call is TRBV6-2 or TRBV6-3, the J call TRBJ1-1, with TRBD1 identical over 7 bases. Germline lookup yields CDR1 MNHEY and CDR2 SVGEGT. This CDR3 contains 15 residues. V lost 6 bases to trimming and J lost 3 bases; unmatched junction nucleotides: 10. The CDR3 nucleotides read TGTGCCAGCAGCCTAAAATTACAGGGGTACACTGAAGCTTTCTTT. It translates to CASSLKLQGYTEAFF.

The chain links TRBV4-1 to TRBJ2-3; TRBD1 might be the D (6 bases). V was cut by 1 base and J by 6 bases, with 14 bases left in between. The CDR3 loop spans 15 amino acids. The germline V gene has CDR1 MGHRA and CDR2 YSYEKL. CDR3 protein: CASSQVVGAGDTQYF. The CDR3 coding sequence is TGCGCCAGCAGCCAAGTGGTGGGGGCCGGTGATACGCAGTATTTT.

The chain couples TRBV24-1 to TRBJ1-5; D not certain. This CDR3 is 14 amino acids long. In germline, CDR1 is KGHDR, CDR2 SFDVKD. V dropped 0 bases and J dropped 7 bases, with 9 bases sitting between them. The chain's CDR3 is CATSDLGVGQPQHF. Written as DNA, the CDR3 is TGTGCCACCAGTGATTTGGGGGTCGGCCAGCCCCAGCATTTT.

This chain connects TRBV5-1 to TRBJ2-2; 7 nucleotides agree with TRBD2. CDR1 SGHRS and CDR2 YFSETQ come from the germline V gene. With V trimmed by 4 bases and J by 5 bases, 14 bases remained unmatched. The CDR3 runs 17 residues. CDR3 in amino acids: CASSLSQGGRSTGELFF. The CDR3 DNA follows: TGCGCCAGCAGCCTGTCCCAGGGCGGGAGATCGACCGGGGAGCTGTTTTTT.

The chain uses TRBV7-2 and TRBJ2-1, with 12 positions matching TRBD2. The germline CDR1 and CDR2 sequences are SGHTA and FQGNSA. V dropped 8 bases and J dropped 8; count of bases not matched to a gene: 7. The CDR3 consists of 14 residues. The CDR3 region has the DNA TGTGCCAGCGGCAGACTAGCGGGAGCCTATGAGCAGTTCTTC. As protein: CASGRLAGAYEQFF.

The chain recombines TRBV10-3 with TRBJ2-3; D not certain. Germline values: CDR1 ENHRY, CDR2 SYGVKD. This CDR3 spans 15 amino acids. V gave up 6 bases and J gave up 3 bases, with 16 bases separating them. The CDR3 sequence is CAISVRSSYTDTQYF. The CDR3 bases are TGTGCCATCAGCGTCAGGTCCTCTTATACAGATACGCAGTATTTT.

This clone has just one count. The CDR3: CASSDTTIHRSSYEQYF. CDR3 in DNA: TGTGCCAGCAGTGACACTACTATCCACAGATCCTCCTACGAGCAGTACTTC. The chain carries TRBV6-1 and TRBJ2-7; D unclear. Trimming left V 3 bases short and J 0 bases short, with 18 bases between. Looked up from germline, CDR1 is MNHNS and CDR2 is SASEGT. This CDR3 has 17 residues.

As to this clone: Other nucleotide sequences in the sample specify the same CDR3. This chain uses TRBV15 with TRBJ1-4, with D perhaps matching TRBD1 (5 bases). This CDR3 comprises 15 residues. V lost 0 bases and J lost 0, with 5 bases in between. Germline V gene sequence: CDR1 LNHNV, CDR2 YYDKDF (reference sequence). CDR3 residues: CATSRDRATNEKLFF. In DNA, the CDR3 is TGTGCCACCAGCAGAGACAGGGCAACTAATGAAAAACTGTTTTTT.

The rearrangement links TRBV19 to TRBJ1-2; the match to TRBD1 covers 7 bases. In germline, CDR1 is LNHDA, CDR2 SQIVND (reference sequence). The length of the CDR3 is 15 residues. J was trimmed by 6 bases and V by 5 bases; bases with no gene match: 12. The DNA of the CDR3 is TGTGCCAGTAGTTCAAACAGACAGGGCGGAAATGGCTACACCTTC. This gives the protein CASSSNRQGGNGYTF.

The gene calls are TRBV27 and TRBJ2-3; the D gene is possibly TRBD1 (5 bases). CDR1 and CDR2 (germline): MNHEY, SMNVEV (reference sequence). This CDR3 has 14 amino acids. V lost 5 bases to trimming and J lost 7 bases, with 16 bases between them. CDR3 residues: CASSILGALNTQYF. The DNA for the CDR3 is TGTGCCAGCAGTATTCTTGGGGCCTTGAATACGCAGTATTTT.

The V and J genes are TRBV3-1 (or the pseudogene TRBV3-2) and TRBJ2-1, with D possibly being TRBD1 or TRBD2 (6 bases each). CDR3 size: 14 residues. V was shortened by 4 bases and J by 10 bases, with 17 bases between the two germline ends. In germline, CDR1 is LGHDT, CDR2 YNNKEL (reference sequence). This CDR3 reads CASSRTGAPREQFF. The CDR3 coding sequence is TGTGCCAGCAGCCGGACGGGGGCCCCCAGGGAGCAGTTCTTC.

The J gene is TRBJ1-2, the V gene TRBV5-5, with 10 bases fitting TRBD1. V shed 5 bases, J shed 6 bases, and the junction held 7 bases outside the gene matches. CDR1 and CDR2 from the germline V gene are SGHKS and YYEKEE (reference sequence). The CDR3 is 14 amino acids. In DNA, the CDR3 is TGTGCCAGCAGTTCGACAGGGGGCAAAGATGGCTACACCTTC. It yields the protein CASSSTGGKDGYTF. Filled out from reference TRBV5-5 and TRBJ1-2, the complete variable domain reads DAGVTQSPTHLIKTRGQQVTLRCSPISGHKSVSWYQQVLGQGPQFIFQYYEKEERGRGNFPDRFSARQFPNYSSELNVNALLLGDSALYLCASSSTGGKDGYTFGSGTRLTVV.

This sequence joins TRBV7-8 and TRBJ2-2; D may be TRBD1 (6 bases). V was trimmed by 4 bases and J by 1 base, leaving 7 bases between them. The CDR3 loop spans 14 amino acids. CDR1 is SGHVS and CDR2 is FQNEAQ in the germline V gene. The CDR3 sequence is CASSSRGNTGELFF. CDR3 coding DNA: TGTGCCAGCAGCTCCAGGGGGAACACCGGGGAGCTGTTTTTT. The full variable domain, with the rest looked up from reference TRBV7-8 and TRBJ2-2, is GAGVSQSPRYKVAKRGQDVALRCDPISGHVSLFWYQQALGQGPEFLTYFQNEAQLDKSGLPSDRFFAERPEGSVSTLKIQRTQQEDSAVYLCASSSRGNTGELFFGEGSRLTVL.

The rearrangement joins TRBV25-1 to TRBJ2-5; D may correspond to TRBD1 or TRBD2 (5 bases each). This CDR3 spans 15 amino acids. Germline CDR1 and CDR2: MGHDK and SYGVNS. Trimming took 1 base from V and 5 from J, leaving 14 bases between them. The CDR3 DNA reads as TGTGCCAGCAGTGAATGGGGCCCGGGGATGGAGACCCAGTACTTC. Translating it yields CASSEWGPGMETQYF.

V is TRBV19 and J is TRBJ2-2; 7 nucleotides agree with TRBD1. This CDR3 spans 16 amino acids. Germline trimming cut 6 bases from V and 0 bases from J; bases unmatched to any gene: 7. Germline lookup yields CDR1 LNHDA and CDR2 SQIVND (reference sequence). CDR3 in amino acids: CASRPRQGANTGELFF. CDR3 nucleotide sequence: TGTGCCAGTAGACCAAGACAGGGAGCGAACACCGGGGAGCTGTTTTTT.

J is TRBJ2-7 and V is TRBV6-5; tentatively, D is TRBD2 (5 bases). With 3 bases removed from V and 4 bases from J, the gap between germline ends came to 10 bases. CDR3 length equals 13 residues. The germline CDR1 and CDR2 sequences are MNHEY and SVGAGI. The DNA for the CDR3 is TGTGCCAGCAGTTATCGGGGAAGGTACGAGCAGTACTTC. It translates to CASSYRGRYEQYF.

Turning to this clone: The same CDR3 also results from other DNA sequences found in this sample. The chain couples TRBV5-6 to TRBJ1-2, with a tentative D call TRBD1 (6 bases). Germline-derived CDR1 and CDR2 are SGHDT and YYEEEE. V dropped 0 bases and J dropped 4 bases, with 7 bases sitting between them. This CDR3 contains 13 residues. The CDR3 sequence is CASSLGTVYGYTF. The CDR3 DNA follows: TGTGCCAGCAGCTTGGGGACAGTCTATGGCTACACCTTC.

CDR3 DNA: TGTGCCAGCAGTTACTTTGAATCCTACGAGCAGTACTTC. Translated, it gives CASSYFESYEQYF. V and J are TRBV6-5 and TRBJ2-7; D ambiguous. Trimming stripped 1 base from V and 1 base from J, with 5 bases between. CDR3 length equals 13 residues. Per the germline V gene, CDR1 is MNHEY and CDR2 is SVGAGI.

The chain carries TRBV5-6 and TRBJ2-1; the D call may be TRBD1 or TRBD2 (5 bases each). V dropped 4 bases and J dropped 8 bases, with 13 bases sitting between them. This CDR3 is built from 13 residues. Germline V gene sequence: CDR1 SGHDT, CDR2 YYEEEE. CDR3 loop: CASSLGAHDEQFF. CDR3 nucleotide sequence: TGTGCCAGCAGCCTCGGGGCCCACGATGAGCAGTTCTTC.